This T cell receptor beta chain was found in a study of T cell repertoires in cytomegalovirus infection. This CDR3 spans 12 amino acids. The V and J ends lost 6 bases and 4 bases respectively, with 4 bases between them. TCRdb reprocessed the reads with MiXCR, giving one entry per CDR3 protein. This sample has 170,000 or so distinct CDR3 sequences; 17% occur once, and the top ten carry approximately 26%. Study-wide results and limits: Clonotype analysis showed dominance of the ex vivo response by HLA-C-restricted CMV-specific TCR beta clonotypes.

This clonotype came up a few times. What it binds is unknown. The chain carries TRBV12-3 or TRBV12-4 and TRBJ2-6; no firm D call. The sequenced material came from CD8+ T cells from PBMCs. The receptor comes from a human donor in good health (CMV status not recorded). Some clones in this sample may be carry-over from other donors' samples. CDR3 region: CASRLGANVLTF. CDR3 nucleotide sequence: TGTGCCAGCAGGCTAGGGGCCAACGTCCTGACTTTC.